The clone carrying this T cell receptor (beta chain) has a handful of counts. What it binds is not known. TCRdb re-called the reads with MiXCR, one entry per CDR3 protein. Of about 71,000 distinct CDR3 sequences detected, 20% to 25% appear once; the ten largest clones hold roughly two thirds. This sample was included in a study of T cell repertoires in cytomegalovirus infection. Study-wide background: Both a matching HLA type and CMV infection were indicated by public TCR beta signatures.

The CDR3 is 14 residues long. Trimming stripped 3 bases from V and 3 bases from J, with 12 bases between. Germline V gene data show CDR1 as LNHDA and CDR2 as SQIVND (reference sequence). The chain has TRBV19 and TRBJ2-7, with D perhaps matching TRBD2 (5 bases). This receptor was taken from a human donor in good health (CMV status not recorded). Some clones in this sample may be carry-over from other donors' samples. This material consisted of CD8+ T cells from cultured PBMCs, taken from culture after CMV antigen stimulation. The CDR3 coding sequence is TGTGCCAGTAGTATGGGAGTTCCAGGCTACGAGCAGTACTTC. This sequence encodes CASSMGVPGYEQYF.